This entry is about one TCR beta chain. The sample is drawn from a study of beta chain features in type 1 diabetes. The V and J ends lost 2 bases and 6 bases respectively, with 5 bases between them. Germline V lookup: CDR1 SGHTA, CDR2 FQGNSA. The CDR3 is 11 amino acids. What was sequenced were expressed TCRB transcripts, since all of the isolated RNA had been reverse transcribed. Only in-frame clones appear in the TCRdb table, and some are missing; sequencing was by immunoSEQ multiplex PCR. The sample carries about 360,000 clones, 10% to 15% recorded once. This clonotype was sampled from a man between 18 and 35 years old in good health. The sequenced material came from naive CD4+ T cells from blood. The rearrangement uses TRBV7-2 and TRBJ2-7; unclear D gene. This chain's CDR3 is CASSLPSEQYF. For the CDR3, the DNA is TGTGCCAGCAGCTTACCGAGCGAGCAGTACTTC.